The sequence of this T cell receptor beta chain was determined in a study of cytomegalovirus exposure and HLA in healthy donors. Overall study results and limits: Some 150 TCR beta chains were listed as cytomegalovirus-associated. In a later analysis, specific HLA alleles were associated with more than 15,000 TCR beta sequences at a 0.05 false discovery rate. TCR beta chain V- and J-gene trimming was linked, in a later analysis, to a missense variant in DCLRE1C. Within the data, a cluster of highly shared sequence variants was likely a sequencing artifact.

60 Vbeta and 13 Jbeta primers were used in PCR. Only in-frame clones appear in the TCRdb table, and some are missing; sequencing was by immunoSEQ multiplex PCR. The sample lists some 110,000 clones, around 72% occurring once. With 5 bases removed from V and 4 bases from J, the gap between germline ends came to 12 bases. The CDR3 is 14 amino acids. Looked up from germline, CDR1 is SEHNR and CDR2 is FQNEAQ (reference sequence). On this clone: As yet, its antigen is unknown.

The V gene is TRBV7-9, the J gene TRBJ2-1; D is perhaps TRBD1 (5 bases). This sequence originates from a man between 25 and 39 years old in good health and CMV-seronegative. Source material: PBMCs. The CDR3: CASSDRRDYNEQFF. The DNA of the CDR3 is TGTGCCAGCAGCGATCGCAGGGATTACAATGAGCAGTTCTTC. The whole variable domain, filled in from reference TRBV7-9 and TRBJ2-1, reads DTGVSQNPRHKITKRGQNVTFRCDPISEHNRLYWYRQTLGQGPEFLTYFQNEAQLEKSRLLSDRFSAERPKGSFSTLEIQRTEQGDSAMYLCASSDRRDYNEQFFGPGTRLTVL.